These T cell receptor beta chains were read from a single sample in a study of regulatory T cells in long-lasting Graves disease. TCRdb re-derived calls from the multiplex PCR reads in MiXCR, one entry per CDR3 protein. The table shows some 330,000 distinct CDR3 sequences, with 12% occurring only once. The same data also went into a second study, on T cells in Graves' hyperthyroidism and ophthalmopathy.

Sample: peripheral blood mononuclear cells (PBMCs), taken at new diagnosis, from a patient treated with antithyroid drugs. These receptors all come from a woman younger than 35 with Graves disease. CDR3s include the opening cysteine and the closing phenylalanine or tryptophan. Fields, in order: J gene, clone size, D gene, V gene, CDR3 DNA, CDR3 protein. D genes are given only for firm matches. The size field is filled for only some rows; it gives once, few, many or a size class.

J gene: TRBJ2-2; clone size: many; D gene: TRBD1; V gene: TRBV7-2; CDR3 DNA: TGTGCCAGCAGCTTAGGGGGGGACAGGGGCGATCCTAACACCGGGGAGCTGTTTTTT; CDR3 protein: CASSLGGDRGDPNTGELFF
J gene: TRBJ2-7; clone size: many; D gene: -; V gene: TRBV2; CDR3 DNA: TGTGCCAGCAGTAACCTAAGAGGATCCTACGAGCAGTACTTC; CDR3 protein: CASSNLRGSYEQYF
J gene: TRBJ2-1; clone size: few; D gene: TRBD1; V gene: TRBV6-1; CDR3 DNA: TGTGCCAGCAGCCGCCTCAGGGACAGGGGGCGTGGTGAGCAGTTCTTC; CDR3 protein: CASSRLRDRGRGEQFF
J gene: TRBJ1-1; clone size: many; D gene: -; V gene: TRBV6-2/TRBV6-3; CDR3 DNA: TGTGCCAGCAGTTACCCTTCTACCGGGACAATGAACACTGAAGCTTTCTTT; CDR3 protein: CASSYPSTGTMNTEAFF
J gene: TRBJ2-3; clone size: many; D gene: TRBD2; V gene: TRBV12-3/TRBV12-4; CDR3 DNA: TGTGCCAGCAGGTTCGGGAGGTTGGGAGATACGCAGTATTTT; CDR3 protein: CASRFGRLGDTQYF
J gene: TRBJ2-3; clone size: -; D gene: -; V gene: TRBV4-1; CDR3 DNA: TGCGCCAGCAGCCCCACGGTAGGGGCGCGGTTGGATACGCAGTATTTT; CDR3 protein: CASSPTVGARLDTQYF
J gene: TRBJ1-1; clone size: many; D gene: -; V gene: TRBV20-1; CDR3 DNA: TGCAGTGCTAGACATGAGCCACCGAACACTGAAGCTTTCTTT; CDR3 protein: CSARHEPPNTEAFF
J gene: TRBJ1-2; clone size: many; D gene: TRBD1; V gene: TRBV20-1; CDR3 DNA: TGCAGTGCGAGGGGACAGGGGAGCTATGGCTACACCTTC; CDR3 protein: CSARGQGSYGYTF
J gene: TRBJ2-1; clone size: many; D gene: -; V gene: TRBV29-1; CDR3 DNA: TGCAGCGTAGGGTTAGGGGGATCTCGCAATGAGCAGTTCTTC; CDR3 protein: CSVGLGGSRNEQFF
J gene: TRBJ2-1; clone size: -; D gene: TRBD2; V gene: TRBV19; CDR3 DNA: TGTGCCAGTAGCATTTCACTAGCGGCCTACAATGAGCAGTTCTTC; CDR3 protein: CASSISLAAYNEQFF
J gene: TRBJ1-5; clone size: many; D gene: -; V gene: TRBV12-3/TRBV12-4; CDR3 DNA: TGTGCCAGCAGCGATGTCACAGGGTATGAGCCCCAGCATTTT; CDR3 protein: CASSDVTGYEPQHF
J gene: TRBJ2-1; clone size: many; D gene: TRBD1; V gene: TRBV12-3/TRBV12-4; CDR3 DNA: TGTGCCAGCAGCAGGGGGCTTAATGCCGATGAGCAGTTCTTC; CDR3 protein: CASSRGLNADEQFF
J gene: TRBJ1-2; clone size: many; D gene: -; V gene: TRBV7-9; CDR3 DNA: TGTGCCAGCAGCCCGCCTCTCTGGGCGTATGGCTACACCTTC; CDR3 protein: CASSPPLWAYGYTF
J gene: TRBJ2-1; clone size: many; D gene: TRBD2; V gene: TRBV20-1; CDR3 DNA: TGCAGTCCTTCTAGCGGGGTCCGTAATGAGCAGTTCTTC; CDR3 protein: CSPSSGVRNEQFF
J gene: TRBJ1-2; clone size: many; D gene: -; V gene: TRBV20-1; CDR3 DNA: TGCAGTGCTAGAGAGGACAGCCTTGGCTATGGCTACACCTTC; CDR3 protein: CSAREDSLGYGYTF
J gene: TRBJ1-5; clone size: -; D gene: -; V gene: TRBV27; CDR3 DNA: TGTGCCAGCAGTTTCGCCTCAAATCAGCCCCAGCATTTT; CDR3 protein: CASSFASNQPQHF
J gene: TRBJ1-1; clone size: many; D gene: -; V gene: TRBV5-1; CDR3 DNA: TGCGCCAGCAGCTTGTTGACAATAGCGAACACTGAAGCTTTCTTT; CDR3 protein: CASSLLTIANTEAFF
J gene: TRBJ2-2; clone size: -; D gene: -; V gene: TRBV7-3; CDR3 DNA: TGTGCCAGCAGCTCCGAACTAGCCCACACCTGGGAGCTGTTTTTT; CDR3 protein: CASSSELAHTWELFF
J gene: TRBJ2-1; clone size: -; D gene: TRBD2; V gene: TRBV7-2; CDR3 DNA: TGTGCCAGCAGCACTACTAGAGGACTAGCGTTCTTC; CDR3 protein: CASSTTRGLAFF
J gene: TRBJ1-6; clone size: -; D gene: -; V gene: TRBV10-2; CDR3 DNA: TGCGCCAGCAGTGAGCCGAGCTCCTATAATTCACCCCTCCACTTT; CDR3 protein: CASSEPSSYNSPLHF
J gene: TRBJ2-2; clone size: many; D gene: -; V gene: TRBV27; CDR3 DNA: TGTGCCAGCAGTCTTACCCCCGGGAACACCGGGGAGCTGTTTTTT; CDR3 protein: CASSLTPGNTGELFF
J gene: TRBJ2-2; clone size: many; D gene: TRBD2; V gene: TRBV18; CDR3 DNA: TGTGCCAGCTCACGACTAGCGGGGCGTTCCACCGGGGAGCTGTTTTTT; CDR3 protein: CASSRLAGRSTGELFF
J gene: TRBJ1-1; clone size: -; D gene: -; V gene: TRBV19; CDR3 DNA: TGTGCCAGTAGTATCCCCCATGTGGGCACTGAAGCTTTCTTT; CDR3 protein: CASSIPHVGTEAFF
J gene: TRBJ1-1; clone size: many; D gene: -; V gene: TRBV4-3; CDR3 DNA: TGCGCCAGCAGCCAAGGGGCAGGGAAAGTGAGTACTGAAGCTTTCTTT; CDR3 protein: CASSQGAGKVSTEAFF
J gene: TRBJ1-2; clone size: many; D gene: -; V gene: TRBV27; CDR3 DNA: TGTGCCAGCAGTCAAGGGACGGAGCCTTTCTTTGGCTACACCTTC; CDR3 protein: CASSQGTEPFFGYTF
J gene: TRBJ2-3; clone size: few; D gene: TRBD2; V gene: TRBV9; CDR3 DNA: TGTGCCAGCAGCGTAGGTAGCGGGGCACTTGGAGATACGCAGTATTTT; CDR3 protein: CASSVGSGALGDTQYF
J gene: TRBJ2-3; clone size: many; D gene: -; V gene: TRBV7-2; CDR3 DNA: TGTGCCAGCAGCTTACAGGGCGCAGATACGCAGTATTTT; CDR3 protein: CASSLQGADTQYF
J gene: TRBJ2-5; clone size: -; D gene: -; V gene: TRBV7-9; CDR3 DNA: TGTGCCAGCAGCTTAGCGCTGAAGGAGCCCGGAGAGACCCAGTACTTC; CDR3 protein: CASSLALKEPGETQYF
J gene: TRBJ2-5; clone size: many; D gene: -; V gene: TRBV2; CDR3 DNA: TGTGCCAGCAGAGAGACCAGCGGGCAAGAGACCCAGTACTTC; CDR3 protein: CASRETSGQETQYF
J gene: TRBJ1-2; clone size: many; D gene: -; V gene: TRBV7-8; CDR3 DNA: TGTGCCAGCAGCTTAGGTTACCCTGCTAACTATGGCTACACCTTC; CDR3 protein: CASSLGYPANYGYTF
J gene: TRBJ2-1; clone size: many; D gene: -; V gene: TRBV3-1; CDR3 DNA: TGTGCCAGCAGCCAAAGGGGCGGGGCGGATGAGCAGTTCTTC; CDR3 protein: CASSQRGGADEQFF
J gene: TRBJ1-2; clone size: -; D gene: -; V gene: TRBV20-1; CDR3 DNA: TGCAGTGCTAGAGATTATAGGGGAATTCGTCGCGGCTACACCTTC; CDR3 protein: CSARDYRGIRRGYTF
J gene: TRBJ1-6; clone size: -; D gene: -; V gene: TRBV9; CDR3 DNA: TGTGCCAGCAGCCCAACCGAGTCACCCCTCCACTTT; CDR3 protein: CASSPTESPLHF
J gene: TRBJ1-1; clone size: many; D gene: TRBD1; V gene: TRBV12-3/TRBV12-4; CDR3 DNA: TGTGCCAGCAGTGACAGGGGACCCAGGGACACTGAAGCTTTCTTT; CDR3 protein: CASSDRGPRDTEAFF
J gene: TRBJ2-3; clone size: many; D gene: -; V gene: TRBV28; CDR3 DNA: TGTGCCAGCATCTCGAGACTTACAGATACGCAGTATTTT; CDR3 protein: CASISRLTDTQYF
J gene: TRBJ1-6; clone size: -; D gene: TRBD1; V gene: TRBV3-1; CDR3 DNA: TGTGCCAGCAGCATCGGACAGGGGAATTCACCCCTCCACTTT; CDR3 protein: CASSIGQGNSPLHF